This T cell receptor (delta chain) stems from a study of Vγ9Vδ2 T cells in congenital toxoplasmosis (dated by TCRdb to the early 2020s). Context from the whole study: The diagnosis of congenital toxoplasmosis relied on IgG, IgM and IgA serology, Western blot and an in-house interferon-gamma release assay. Repertoires were sequenced from infants at 2 months after birth and at 1 year of age. In this study, researchers looked at the gamma and delta chain CDR3 repertoires of sorted blood gammadelta T cells, comparing infants congenitally infected with T. gondii against uninfected infants. TCR sequencing was performed on about five infected and some ten uninfected infants at 2 months and on 3 infected and 4 uninfected infants at 1 year. Broader findings and caveats from the paper: At 2 months, TRGV9 and TRDV2 CDR3s of infected infants appeared to carry fewer N additions than uninfected infants, especially TRDV2-TRDJ1 sequences. Both infected and uninfected infants showed high prevalence of a public TRGV9 clonotype. Repertoire differences between infected and uninfected infants were less clear at 1 year of age than at 2 months. Two months was the earliest age with enough suitable sample material for TCR repertoire analysis, so newborn repertoires were not sequenced. Germline-encoded fetal-type TRDV2 CDR3 sequences seemed more prevalent in infected than uninfected roughly 2-month-old infants, suggesting an in utero expansion footprint.

The same treatment, consisting of spiramycin and/or pyrimethamine plus sulfadiazine plus folinic acid, was given to the mothers of both infected and uninfected infants. Every infant, whether infected or uninfected, was delivered at term after more than 37 weeks of gestation. Approximately 0.99 mL of blood was used to isolate PBMCs by Lymphoprep gradient centrifugation, after which the PBMCs were cryopreserved in liquid nitrogen and shipped to Belgium. Thawed PBMCs were labeled with Zombie NIR viability dye and stained with CD3, TCR gammadelta, Vgamma9 and Vdelta2 antibodies. Sorting of CD3+ TCRgammadelta+ T cells was performed on a FACSAria III, reaching a mean purity of about 98%. The RNeasy Micro Kit was used to isolate RNA from approximately 9,800 sorted gammadelta T cells per sample. Infants were born to mothers enrolled with primary T. gondii infection during pregnancy. Peripheral blood samples from the infants were taken at an outpatient microbiology and virology center in Pavia, Italy.

By how much of the sample it makes up, this clone is medium-sized (0.01 to 0.1%). The antigen this receptor binds is unknown. No base quality information exists; no much larger clone differs at one position. cDNA was generated in one tube by template-switch reverse transcription with TRGC- and TRDC-specific primers, using SuperScript II. The TRGC primer was designed to bind both the TRGC1 and TRGC2 constant genes. The KAPA Real-Time Library Amplification Kit was used to amplify TRG and TRD, and AMPure XP beads were used for purification between steps. Index PCR with the Nextera XT Index Kit was used to add Illumina sequencing adapters. Sequencing of TRG and TRD amplicons was performed on an Illumina MiSeq with the V2 300 kit, and 150 bp paired-end reads were generated. The paper's data handling went like this. Before any further analysis, FastQC version 0.11.8 was used to check read quality. Reads were aligned against the TRG or TRD reference genes from GenBank, and CDR3 sequences were constructed using MiXCR version 3.0.3. Default MiXCR settings were used with one exception: TRDD gene segments were assembled from 3 consecutive nucleotides instead of 5. VDJtools version 1.2.1 calculated N additions, CDR3 length, J segment length and clonotype sharing between samples. Out-of-frame CDR3 sequences and those containing stop codons were excluded from analysis. Infant repertoires were assessed for overlap with previously published fetal, cord blood and adult blood Vgamma9Vdelta2 repertoires. In TCRdb, clones were called once more from the public reads by CATT, and rows of identical DNA were later combined. The V and J calls were determined by TCRdb, not by the authors. Here the sample has roughly 980 delta-chain clones; 20% occur a single time. In total, the top ten clones hold roughly 14% of the sample.

CDR1 and CDR2, looked up from the germline V gene, are GEAIGNYY and EKD. Including cysteine and phenylalanine, the CDR3 has 21 amino acids. Only the CDR3 DNA stays, 63 bases, in frame from base 1. V is trimmed back by 0 bases and J by 0 bases, and the junction contains 8 bases that no gene match accounts for. Material for sequencing was gamma-delta T cells from blood. This receptor was obtained from a child younger than 10 born to a mother with Toxoplasma gondii infection during pregnancy, either congenitally infected or uninfected (not recorded which). This chain is built from TRDV2 and TRDJ3, with 12 bases in between that match TRDD3. CDR3 region: CACDTTTGGYPSSWDTRQMFF. The DNA is TGTGCCTGTGACACCACTACTGGGGGATACCCAAGCTCCTGGGACACCCGACAGATGTTTTTC.